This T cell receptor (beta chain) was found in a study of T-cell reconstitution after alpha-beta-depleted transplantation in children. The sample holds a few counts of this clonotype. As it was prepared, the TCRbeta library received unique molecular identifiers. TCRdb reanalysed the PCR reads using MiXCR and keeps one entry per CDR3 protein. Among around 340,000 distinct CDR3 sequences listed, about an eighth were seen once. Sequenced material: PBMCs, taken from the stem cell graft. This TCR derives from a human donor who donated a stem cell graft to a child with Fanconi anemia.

The CDR3 here is CASSPKGPGLAGELFF. The CDR3 DNA reads as TGTGCCAGCAGTCCCAAAGGGCCAGGGCTGGCCGGGGAGCTGTTTTTT. The chain carries TRBV6-1 and TRBJ2-2; weak D call: TRBD1 (5 bases). The germline gives CDR1 MNHNS, CDR2 SASEGT. This CDR3 is built from 16 residues. The V end was cut by 5 bases, the J end by 6 bases, with 19 bases between.